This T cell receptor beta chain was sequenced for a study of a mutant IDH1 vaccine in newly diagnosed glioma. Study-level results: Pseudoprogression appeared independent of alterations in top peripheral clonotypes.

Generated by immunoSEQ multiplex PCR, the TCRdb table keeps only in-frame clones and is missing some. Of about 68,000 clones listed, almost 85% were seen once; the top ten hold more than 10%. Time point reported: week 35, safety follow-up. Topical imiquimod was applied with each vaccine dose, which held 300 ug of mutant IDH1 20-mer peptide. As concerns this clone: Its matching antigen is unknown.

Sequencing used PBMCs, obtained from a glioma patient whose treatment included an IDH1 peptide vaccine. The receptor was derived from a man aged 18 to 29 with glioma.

CDR3: CASSQAGTGIRTEAFF. CDR3 bases: TGCGCCAGCAGCCAAGCCGGGACAGGGATTCGTACTGAAGCTTTCTTT. This chain connects TRBV4-3 to TRBJ1-1; 9 bases are shared with TRBD1. This CDR3 spans 16 amino acids. Germline values: CDR1 LGHNA, CDR2 YSLEER. V gave up 1 base and J gave up 5 bases; unmatched junction bases: 8.